This TCR beta chain stems from a study of technical replicates of blood from several donors. Clones were read by immunoSEQ multiplex PCR, and TCRdb kept only the in-frame ones, dropping some. The table includes 66,000 or so clones, more than 75% detected once. In this sample, this clone turned up once. Specimen: PBMCs. This sequence was found in a human donor in good health. Some clones in this sample may be carry-over from other donors' samples.

Here the CDR3 reads CASSRPEENTGELFF. Here the CDR3 DNA reads TGTGCCAGCAGTCGACCCGAGGAGAACACCGGGGAGCTGTTTTTT. This chain uses TRBV13 with TRBJ2-2; D is undetermined. This CDR3 spans 15 amino acids. V was clipped by 6 bases and J by 1 base, with 12 bases between them. CDR1 and CDR2 from the germline V gene are PRHDT and FYEKMQ (reference sequence).